This T cell receptor (beta chain) was profiled in a study of cytomegalovirus exposure and HLA in healthy donors. 13 Jbeta primers and 60 Vbeta primers were used for the PCR. Sequencing used immunoSEQ multiplex PCR; TCRdb keeps in-frame clones, though not all of them. The repertoire includes fewer than 40,000 clones, roughly 82% of them detected once, and 3.6% sits in the top ten. Germline V gene lookup returns CDR1 SGHVS and CDR2 FQNEAQ. Trimming pared 6 bases from V and 4 bases from J, leaving 12 bases between. The CDR3 length is 13 residues. The receptor comes from a woman aged 18-29 years in good health and CMV-seronegative. The sample consisted of PBMCs. This chain connects TRBV7-8 to TRBJ2-5, with D perhaps matching TRBD2 (5 bases). This CDR3 reads CASRPDRGETQYF. CDR3 bases: TGTGCCAGCAGGCCAGACCGGGGAGAGACCCAGTACTTC.